This T cell receptor (beta chain) was captured in a study of blood T cell repertoires in COVID-19 (dated by TCRdb to 2018 to 2020). Turning to the overall study: The collaborator samples originated in the United States, Italy and Spain and spanned the acute and convalescent phases of COVID-19. The material from the prospective study consisted of cDNA or gDNA derived from T cells, B-cell-depleted T cells, or PBMCs. The repertoires were made available in a free public database intended to serve as a resource for research on the immune response to SARS-CoV-2. Subjects who had been exposed to COVID-19, were actively infected with it, or had recovered from it provided the deeply sampled blood TCRbeta repertoires that made up the dataset. Samples came from the ongoing ImmuneRACE study (first 160 participants) plus 1,254 subjects from 6 global collaborators. HLA class I and class II types, where available, came from metadata supplied by the sample provider rather than from assay-based typing. Nearly every sample came with metadata listing a de-identified subject ID, COVID-19 status, age in years and sex.

As regards this clone: This receptor's antigen is unknown. Base-call qualities are not available, and no considerably larger clone is one nucleotide away.

TCRbeta CDR3 regions were amplified from genomic DNA by means of the immunoSEQ Assay, a bias-controlled multiplex PCR. On the study's bioinformatics: Within the assay, amplification of reference gene primers was used to estimate how many nucleated cells each sample contained. To quantify the absolute abundance of each unique TCRbeta CDR3 rearrangement, sequence reads were collapsed and filtered. Productive Simpson clonality was computed per sample as the square root of Simpson's diversity index over productive rearrangements. Imported from immuneACCESS, the table was reduced by TCRdb to in-frame sequences with V and J called. These copies leave out some clones; in studies compared against another copy, an unresolved V gene accounts for under half, and the cause of the remainder is not known. For V, J and clone size, that table is used; D and trimming come from the DNA. Across this sample there are 150,000 to 200,000 clones, with around 87% seen only once. The top ten clones comprise around 0.6% of the sample.

Results the study describes overall, beyond this receptor: How much clinical and demographic metadata was included differed by source and by participant, and the metadata was provided uncurated.

At one collaborating source in Seattle, patients were enrolled during active infection and were followed longitudinally through the course of disease. Collaborating institutions collected whole blood in K2EDTA tubes following their own protocols. Collaborator samples were shipped for TCRbeta analysis as frozen whole blood, isolated PBMCs, or DNA extracted from either sample type. From V the trimming removes 4 bases and from J it removes 5 bases, while the gene matches leave 6 bases of the junction unaccounted for. There are 14 amino acids in the CDR3, from cysteine to phenylalanine inclusive. Only CDR3 DNA remains: 42 bases, in frame from the first base. CDR1 and CDR2, looked up from the germline V gene, are SGHDN and FVKESK.

The sequence joins TRBV14 to TRBJ1-2, with TRBD1 identical over 8 junction bases. The TCR was taken from a man between 60 and 75 years old with COVID-19, enrolled during active disease. Material: peripheral blood. The CDR3 has the sequence CASSLDRGPYGYTF. The nucleotide sequence is given as TGTGCCAGCAGCCTCGACAGGGGACCTTATGGCTACACCTTC.